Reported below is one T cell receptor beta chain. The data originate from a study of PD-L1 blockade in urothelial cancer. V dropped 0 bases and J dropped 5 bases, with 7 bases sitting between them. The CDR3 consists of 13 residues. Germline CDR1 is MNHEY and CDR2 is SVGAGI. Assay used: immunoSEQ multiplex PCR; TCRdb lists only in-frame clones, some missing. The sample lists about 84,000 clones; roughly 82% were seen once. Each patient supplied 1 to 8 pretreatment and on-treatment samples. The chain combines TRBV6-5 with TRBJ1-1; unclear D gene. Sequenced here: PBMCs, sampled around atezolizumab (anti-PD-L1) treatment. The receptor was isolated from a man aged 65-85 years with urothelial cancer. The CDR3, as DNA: TGTGCCAGCAGTTACTCCGCCGGGACTGAAGCTTTCTTT. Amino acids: CASSYSAGTEAFF.